The next 23 T cell receptor beta chains were all read from a single sample in a study. TCRdb reprocessed the RT-PCR reads via MiXCR and lists one record per CDR3 protein. The table has about 700,000 distinct CDR3 sequences, more than 13% seen once. Sequenced: memory CD4+ T cells from blood. The receptors come from a female donor in good health, serving as a healthy control.

Ten or more counts support this clonotype. The chain uses TRBV12-3 or TRBV12-4 and TRBJ2-4; TRBD1 or TRBD2 may be the D gene (6 bases each). The CDR3 length is 13 residues. Trimming shortened V by 3 bases and J by 7 bases, and 10 bases separated the two germline ends. CDR3 sequence: CASSFIGGNIQYF. CDR3 DNA: TGTGCCAGCAGTTTCATAGGGGGGAACATTCAGTACTTC.

This clonotype was seen once. V is TRBV9 and J is TRBJ1-1, with 11 bases aligning to TRBD1. The germline CDR1 and CDR2 sequences are SGDLS and YYNGEE. The CDR3 contains 14 residues. V shed 6 bases and J 3 bases; nucleotides not matched to a gene: 4. The CDR3 nucleotides read TGTGCCAGCACTCCGGGACAGGGGGACACTGAAGCTTTCTTT. Translation: CASTPGQGDTEAFF.

The chain recombines TRBV18 with TRBJ1-5; 10 bases match TRBD1. Trimming cost V 3 bases and J 7 bases; bases outside gene matches: 12. CDR1 KGHSH and CDR2 LQKENI come from the germline V gene. This CDR3 is built from 17 residues. The CDR3: CASSPRTGGSNGQPQHF. CDR3 nucleotides: TGTGCCAGCTCACCGAGGACAGGGGGGTCTAATGGCCAGCCCCAGCATTTT.

Only a few counts were recorded for this clonotype. V usage is TRBV5-1 and J usage is TRBJ2-5; D not resolved. Germline V lookup: CDR1 SGHRS, CDR2 YFSETQ. CDR3 length: 14 amino acids. V was trimmed by 6 bases and J by 1 base, leaving 13 bases between them. The CDR3, as DNA: TGCGCCAGCACCCCGGGTAGTTCCCAAGAGACCCAGTACTTC. Translated, it gives CASTPGSSQETQYF.

The rearrangement joins TRBV5-1 to TRBJ2-2; tentative D call: TRBD1 (6 bases). This CDR3 is 17 amino acids long. V shed 4 bases and J shed 0 bases, with 16 bases lying between them. Germline V lookup: CDR1 SGHRS, CDR2 YFSETQ. The CDR3 here is CASSQIPGTSNTGELFF. The DNA for the CDR3 is TGCGCCAGCAGCCAAATCCCCGGGACATCGAACACCGGGGAGCTGTTTTTT.

The V gene is TRBV28, the J gene TRBJ1-1; D may be TRBD1 (5 bases). The CDR3 extends over 13 amino acids. From germline, CDR1 is MDHEN and CDR2 SYDVKM. V lost 7 bases and J lost 8, with 17 bases in between. This CDR3 reads CASTGSWAGEAFF. As DNA, the CDR3 is TGTGCCAGCACCGGGAGCTGGGCAGGGGAAGCTTTCTTT. Full variable domain (missing parts from reference TRBV28 and TRBJ1-1): DVKVTQSSRYLVKRTGEKVFLECVQDMDHENMFWYRQDPGLGLRLIYFSYDVKMKEKGDIPEGYSVSREKKERFSLILESASTNQTSMYLCASTGSWAGEAFFGQGTRLTVV.

The chain is built from TRBV3-1 and TRBJ1-2, with D possibly matching TRBD1 (6 bases). The V gene's germline CDR1 is LGHDT and CDR2 YNNKEL (reference sequence). The CDR3 length is 15 residues. V gave up 7 bases and J gave up 8 bases, with 23 bases separating them. The CDR3 DNA reads TGTGCCAGCACTCGAGGGGGATCAGGCCTGGGGGGCTACACCTTC. Encoded protein: CASTRGGSGLGGYTF.

This sequence joins TRBV5-1 and TRBJ2-3; the match to TRBD2 covers 8 bases. Germline V gene data show CDR1 as SGHRS and CDR2 as YFSETQ. Losses at the gene ends were 0 bases for V and 2 bases for J; bases not matched to a gene: 8. The CDR3 spans 17 residues. CDR3 sequence: CASSLGLARGLTDTQYF. The CDR3, as DNA: TGCGCCAGCAGCTTGGGACTAGCGCGGGGGCTCACAGATACGCAGTATTTT.

In its sample, this clonotype was seen many times. This chain joins TRBV9 and TRBJ2-6; 11 bases are a match to TRBD1. This CDR3 is 17 amino acids long. Germline V lookup: CDR1 SGDLS, CDR2 YYNGEE. Trimming at V came to 3 bases and at J to 4 bases, leaving 6 bases not matched to a gene. The CDR3 coding sequence is TGTGCCAGCAGCGCCGGGACAGGGGGATCCGGGGCCAACGTCCTGACTTTC. This translates into CASSAGTGGSGANVLTF. The full variable domain, rest sourced from reference TRBV9 and TRBJ2-6, is DSGVTQTPKHLITATGQRVTLRCSPRSGDLSVYWYQQSLDQGLQFLIQYYNGEERAKGNILERFSAQQFPDLHSELNLSSLELGDSALYFCASSAGTGGSGANVLTFGAGSRLTVL.

The table lists this clonotype with a few counts. The chain combines TRBV6-2 or TRBV6-3 with TRBJ2-1, with unresolved D. The CDR3 length is 12 residues. CDR1 MNHEY and CDR2 SVGEGT come from the germline V gene. V lost 5 bases to trimming and J lost 9 bases, with 11 bases between them. The CDR3 region is CASSPQSAEQFF. As DNA, the CDR3 is TGTGCCAGCAGTCCCCAGTCAGCTGAGCAGTTCTTC.

There are many counts of this clonotype. The rearrangement uses TRBV7-2 and TRBJ2-3; no definite D call. This CDR3 comprises 13 residues. The V gene's germline CDR1 is SGHTA and CDR2 FQGNSA. The V gene lost 4 bases and the J gene lost 5 bases, with 10 bases spanning the gap. CDR3 sequence reads: CASSSGAEDTQYF. In nucleotides, the CDR3 is TGTGCCAGCAGCTCCGGCGCCGAAGATACGCAGTATTTT.

This clonotype was detected many times. The J gene is TRBJ2-7, the V gene TRBV6-2 or TRBV6-3; 7 bases agree with TRBD2. The CDR3 has 12 amino acids. Germline values: CDR1 MNHEY, CDR2 SVGEGT. With 7 bases clipped from V and 3 bases from J, the junction kept 3 bases outside the gene matches. CDR3 loop: CASTTGGYEQYF. The DNA for the CDR3 is TGTGCCAGCACCACGGGGGGCTACGAGCAGTACTTC.

This clonotype was seen a handful of times. This chain connects TRBV7-9 to TRBJ2-1; 7 nucleotides align to TRBD2. This CDR3 region has 15 residues. The germline V gene has CDR1 SEHNR and CDR2 FQNEAQ (reference sequence). V lost 2 bases to trimming and J lost 5 bases; unmatched junction nucleotides: 6. DNA for the CDR3: TGTGCCAGCAGCTTAATAACGGGGGGAAACAATGAGCAGTTCTTC. This codes for CASSLITGGNNEQFF.

The chain has TRBV12-3 or TRBV12-4 and TRBJ1-2, with a possible D match to TRBD1 (6 bases). The CDR3 has 15 residues. V was shortened by 4 bases and J by 7 bases, with 19 bases between the two germline ends. CDR3: CASSWGRGADGGYTF. The CDR3 bases are TGTGCCAGCAGTTGGGGCAGGGGCGCGGATGGTGGCTACACCTTC.

V and J are TRBV10-3 and TRBJ1-1; 10 bases are shared with TRBD1. CDR3 size: 14 residues. Trimming removed 4 bases from V and 6 bases from J; junction bases left unmatched: 5. CDR1 ENHRY and CDR2 SYGVKD come from the germline V gene. The CDR3 spells CAISGQGAGAEAFF. DNA of the CDR3: TGTGCCATCAGTGGACAGGGGGCCGGGGCTGAAGCTTTCTTT.

This clonotype was observed at least ten times. The rearrangement uses TRBV5-1 and TRBJ2-5; TRBD2 aligns across 9 bases. The J segment lost 0 bases and the V segment lost 0 bases, leaving 3 bases of the junction unmatched. CDR1 is SGHRS and CDR2 is YFSETQ in the germline V gene. The CDR3 is made up of 16 amino acids. The CDR3 loop reads CASSLGLAAYQETQYF. The CDR3 DNA reads TGCGCCAGCAGCTTGGGACTAGCGGCGTACCAAGAGACCCAGTACTTC.

This clonotype appeared a few times. CDR3 amino acids: CASSLWTSGLSYNEQFF. The CDR3 DNA sequence: TGTGCCAGCAGCCTCTGGACTAGCGGCCTGTCCTACAATGAGCAGTTCTTC. The chain joins TRBV7-2 to TRBJ2-1, with 10 bases lining up with TRBD2. V lost 5 bases, J lost 1 base, and 8 bases stayed unmatched. The CDR3 totals 17 residues. Per the germline V gene, CDR1 is SGHTA and CDR2 is FQGNSA.

This clonotype was observed many times. V and J are TRBV4-3 and TRBJ2-5, with TRBD1 matching 7 bases. Unmatched junction bases numbered 8, after V lost 0 bases and J lost 4 bases. Germline CDR1 and CDR2: LGHNA and YSLEER. This CDR3 region has 16 residues. The CDR3: CASSQDQQGQGETQYF. Here the CDR3 DNA reads TGCGCCAGCAGCCAAGATCAACAGGGGCAAGGAGAGACCCAGTACTTC.

The gene calls are TRBV7-3 and TRBJ1-1; D gene ambiguous. The CDR3 extends over 12 amino acids. V lost 3 bases and J 4 bases, leaving 6 bases between the germline ends. CDR1 SGHTA and CDR2 FQGTGA come from the germline V gene. The CDR3 DNA reads as TGTGCCAGCAGCTTTGTGACCACTGAAGCTTTCTTT. This codes for CASSFVTTEAFF.

The V and J genes are TRBV11-2 and TRBJ2-1; D gene unclear. Germline V gene sequence: CDR1 SGHAT, CDR2 FQNNGV. V was cut by 0 bases and J by 6 bases, with 15 bases left in between. This CDR3 has 16 residues. CDR3 in DNA: TGTGCCAGCAGCTTAGATGCGGCTAATTCTCCCAATGAGCAGTTCTTC. This codes for CASSLDAANSPNEQFF.

This clonotype was detected only a few times. The chain couples TRBV28 to TRBJ1-2; tentative D call: TRBD1 (6 bases). This CDR3 spans 14 amino acids. V was trimmed by 3 bases and J by 5 bases, leaving 13 bases between them. In germline, CDR1 is MDHEN, CDR2 SYDVKM. The CDR3 loop reads CASSFGQSWYGYTF. CDR3 nucleotide sequence: TGTGCCAGCAGTTTTGGACAGTCGTGGTATGGCTACACCTTC.

In this sample, this clonotype turned up a few times. The gene calls are TRBV10-2 and TRBJ1-1; no clear D gene. V gave up 0 bases and J gave up 0 bases, with 8 bases separating them. This CDR3 comprises 15 residues. Germline V lookup: CDR1 WSHSY, CDR2 SAAADI. The CDR3 sequence: CASSESVWVNTEAFF. The CDR3 bases are TGCGCCAGCAGTGAGTCCGTATGGGTGAACACTGAAGCTTTCTTT.

This clonotype showed up many times. The chain couples TRBV12-3 or TRBV12-4 to TRBJ1-1, with 7 bases that match TRBD1. CDR3 length equals 15 residues. V was clipped by 5 bases and J by 6 bases; unmatched bases: 12. The CDR3 sequence is CASSLRQGVLPEAFF. In DNA form, the CDR3 reads TGTGCCAGCAGTCTTAGACAGGGAGTACTCCCTGAAGCTTTCTTT.